Each of the 8 T cell receptor beta chains below was sequenced from the same sample in a study of T cells after posttransplantation cyclophosphamide. Sequenced by immunoSEQ multiplex PCR; TCRdb stores in-frame clones only, minus some. This set yields 24,000 or so clones and no singletons; the top ten hold 4.4%. The sequenced sample consisted of PBMCs. The receptors were gathered from a woman between 50 and 59 years old in good health, CMV-negative, and a related stem cell transplant donor.

In this sample, this clone turned up many times. The chain couples TRBV28 to TRBJ2-7; 10 bases match TRBD1. This CDR3 has 15 amino acids. Trimming cost V 6 bases and J 3 bases; bases outside gene matches: 8. Germline values: CDR1 MDHEN, CDR2 SYDVKM. This CDR3 reads CASSAQGQGLYEQYF. CDR3 in DNA: TGTGCCAGCAGCGCTCAGGGACAGGGGCTCTACGAGCAGTACTTC. The full variable domain, rest sourced from reference TRBV28 and TRBJ2-7, is DVKVTQSSRYLVKRTGEKVFLECVQDMDHENMFWYRQDPGLGLRLIYFSYDVKMKEKGDIPEGYSVSREKKERFSLILESASTNQTSMYLCASSAQGQGLYEQYFGPGTRLTVT.

This clone has at least ten counts. The CDR3, as DNA: TGTGCCAGCAGTGAACTGTGGCCCCAGCATTTT. This codes for CASSELWPQHF. The chain couples TRBV6-1 to TRBJ1-5; no clear D gene. The CDR3 spans 11 residues. Germline V lookup: CDR1 MNHNS, CDR2 SASEGT. Trimming removed 2 bases from V and 9 bases from J, with 5 bases in between.

This clone appeared many times. The chain has TRBV19 and TRBJ1-1; D unclear. There are 15 residues in the CDR3. Trimming took 0 bases from V and 0 from J, leaving 8 bases between them. The germline gives CDR1 LNHDA, CDR2 SQIVND (reference sequence). DNA for the CDR3: TGTGCCAGTAGTATAGAGCCGCGAATGAACACTGAAGCTTTCTTT. Translation: CASSIEPRMNTEAFF.

This clone came up many times. The chain uses TRBV5-4 and TRBJ2-2, with 11 bases identical to TRBD2. The CDR3 is 17 residues long. Unmatched junction bases numbered 7, after V lost 0 bases and J lost 6 bases. The V gene's germline CDR1 is SGHNT and CDR2 YYREEE (reference sequence). This CDR3 is CASSLVAGGVYPGELFF. CDR3 bases: TGTGCCAGCAGCTTGGTAGCGGGAGGGGTTTATCCCGGGGAGCTGTTTTTT. The complete variable domain, with remaining parts taken from reference TRBV5-4 and TRBJ2-2, reads ETGVTQSPTHLIKTRGQQVTLRCSSQSGHNTVSWYQQALGQGPQFIFQYYREEENGRGNFPPRFSGLQFPNYSSELNVNALELDDSALYLCASSLVAGGVYPGELFFGEGSRLTVL.

This clone has at least ten counts. This sequence joins TRBV5-5 and TRBJ2-7; 11 bases align to TRBD1. The CDR3 has 16 amino acids. J gave up 3 bases and V 0 bases, and 5 bases lay outside the gene matches. The germline V gene encodes CDR1 SGHKS and CDR2 YYEKEE (reference sequence). CDR3 coding DNA: TGTGCCAGCAGCTTGGGTGTTGGGACAGGGGGCTACGAGCAGTACTTC. This translates into CASSLGVGTGGYEQYF.

This clone was seen many times. The gene calls are TRBV2 and TRBJ2-1, with 9 nucleotides matching TRBD2. The length of the CDR3 is 16 residues. V lost 2 bases and J lost 7; bases outside the gene matches: 9. Germline V gene data show CDR1 as SNHLY and CDR2 as FYNNEI. The CDR3 nucleotides read TGTGCCAGCAGTGAACCCCCAGCGGGGGGTGGTAATGAGCAGTTCTTC. Protein: CASSEPPAGGGNEQFF.

This clone has ten or more counts. The rearrangement uses TRBV29-1 and TRBJ1-4; D possibly corresponds to TRBD1 (5 bases). Germline lookup yields CDR1 SQVTM and CDR2 ANQGSEA. This CDR3 comprises 13 residues. V dropped 4 bases and J dropped 5 bases, with 11 bases sitting between them. Here the CDR3 DNA reads TGCAGCGTTGTTCAGACAGCAAATGAAAAACTGTTTTTT. Translation: CSVVQTANEKLFF.

This clone has a count of ten or more. This sequence joins TRBV19 and TRBJ1-3; no definite D call. Germline V gene sequence: CDR1 LNHDA, CDR2 SQIVND (reference sequence). This CDR3 comprises 14 residues. The V end lost 7 bases, the J end lost 0 bases, and 10 bases lay between the germline ends. The CDR3 is CASTVGSSGNTIYF. The CDR3 DNA sequence: TGTGCCAGTACGGTAGGGAGCTCTGGAAACACCATATATTTT. The full variable domain, its missing parts supplied by reference TRBV19 and TRBJ1-3, is DGGITQSPKYLFRKEGQNVTLSCEQNLNHDAMYWYRQDPGQGLRLIYYSQIVNDFQKGDIAEGYSVSREKKESFPLTVTSAQKNPTAFYLCASTVGSSGNTIYFGEGSWLTVV.